Below are 9 T cell receptor beta chains sequenced from a single sample in a study of cytomegalovirus exposure and HLA in healthy donors. Use of 60 Vbeta and 13 Jbeta primers characterized the PCR. Produced via immunoSEQ multiplex PCR; TCRdb's table is partial and in-frame only. The table includes about 180,000 clones, approximately 79% detected once. Input material: PBMCs. The origin of the receptors is a woman aged 40-49 years in good health and CMV-seronegative.

The V call is TRBV11-2, the J call TRBJ1-3, with D unresolved. The CDR3 is made up of 12 amino acids. Looked up from germline, CDR1 is SGHAT and CDR2 is FQNNGV. Trimming took 1 base from V and 7 from J, leaving 5 bases between them. The CDR3 sequence: CASSLGANTIYF. CDR3 nucleotide sequence: TGTGCCAGCAGCTTAGGTGCGAACACCATATATTTT.

The chain combines TRBV5-6 with TRBJ2-2, with 13 bases lining up with TRBD2. V was pared by 5 bases and J by 7 bases, with 8 bases of the junction left unmatched. The CDR3 sequence is 16 residues long. Germline V gives CDR1 SGHDT, CDR2 YYEEEE. CDR3 DNA sequence: TGTGCCAGCAGTAGGACTAGCGGGAGTTATGTCGGGGAGCTGTTTTTT. It encodes CASSRTSGSYVGELFF.

The rearrangement uses TRBV7-2 and TRBJ2-7; D is unclear. Trimming removed 5 bases at V and 3 bases at J, with 14 bases between. CDR1 is SGHTA and CDR2 is FQGNSA in the germline V gene. The CDR3 is made up of 14 amino acids. The CDR3 DNA follows: TGTGCCAGCAGCCCCCCGGCCTACTACTACGAGCAGTACTTC. Its protein product is CASSPPAYYYEQYF.

The V gene is TRBV19, the J gene TRBJ2-3; unclear D gene. Germline-derived CDR1 and CDR2 are LNHDA and SQIVND (reference sequence). V shed 3 bases and J shed 6 bases, with 16 bases lying between them. The CDR3 contains 15 residues. CDR3 protein: CASSMVSRSYDTQYF. CDR3 DNA sequence: TGTGCCAGTAGTATGGTTTCGCGGAGCTACGATACGCAGTATTTT. Looking up the rest from reference TRBV19 and TRBJ2-3 gives the full variable domain: DGGITQSPKYLFRKEGQNVTLSCEQNLNHDAMYWYRQDPGQGLRLIYYSQIVNDFQKGDIAEGYSVSREKKESFPLTVTSAQKNPTAFYLCASSMVSRSYDTQYFGPGTRLTVL.

The chain recombines TRBV10-1 with TRBJ2-7; a weak D match, TRBD1 (7 bases). The CDR3 length is 13 residues. Germline CDR1 and CDR2: WNHNN and SYGVQD (reference sequence). The germline V and J ends were trimmed by 3 bases and 4 bases, with 10 bases remaining between them. The CDR3 DNA is TGCGCCAGCAGTGAACAGGGGACTTACGAGCAGTACTTC. Protein sequence: CASSEQGTYEQYF.

The V and J genes are TRBV5-1 and TRBJ1-1; D is uncertain. V was trimmed by 0 bases and J by 0 bases, leaving 9 bases between them. The CDR3 has 15 residues. Looked up from germline, CDR1 is SGHRS and CDR2 is YFSETQ. Here the CDR3 DNA reads TGCGCCAGCAGCTTGGATAGCGCTCTGAACACTGAAGCTTTCTTT. Protein product: CASSLDSALNTEAFF.

Only a few counts were recorded for this clone. This rearrangement joins TRBV30 to TRBJ1-4; D remains unclear. The CDR3 length is 14 residues. Trimming left V 7 bases short and J 8 bases short, with 20 bases between. Germline CDR1 GTSNPN, CDR2 SVGIG (reference sequence). The CDR3 here is CALPLGRWGEKLFF. CDR3 nucleotide sequence: TGTGCCTTACCGCTAGGGAGGTGGGGAGAAAAACTGTTTTTT.

The J gene is TRBJ1-1, the V gene TRBV27; a weak D match, TRBD1 (6 bases). Germline V lookup: CDR1 MNHEY, CDR2 SMNVEV (reference sequence). This CDR3 region has 14 residues. V lost 3 bases and J lost 3, with 11 bases in between. CDR3 coding DNA: TGTGCCAGCAGTTTCCAGGGGCAGTACACTGAAGCTTTCTTT. It translates to CASSFQGQYTEAFF.

DNA for the CDR3: TGTGCCAGCAGAGGTCAGGGGATAGACCGTGAAGCTTTCTTT. This translates into CASRGQGIDREAFF. The rearrangement links TRBV6-6 to TRBJ1-1, with D perhaps matching TRBD1 (6 bases). V lost 6 bases and J 7 bases, leaving 18 bases between the germline ends. The CDR3 spans 14 residues. Germline-derived CDR1 and CDR2 are MNHNY and SVGAGI (reference sequence).